This T cell receptor beta chain was captured in a study of blood T cell repertoires in COVID-19. The ends were cut back, 5 bases at V and 2 bases at J, with 6 bases in the middle. The CDR3 sequence is 12 residues long. Germline loops: CDR1 KGHSH, CDR2 LQKENI. The table came from immunoSEQ multiplex PCR; TCRdb's copy has only in-frame clones and leaves some out. The table has hundreds of thousands of clones, 85% to 90% seen once; the top ten hold around 1.1%. The clonotype originates from a man under 40 who had recovered from COVID-19. What was sequenced was PBMCs or T cells enriched from blood (not recorded which). The V gene is TRBV18, the J gene TRBJ2-5; D not resolved. CDR3 DNA sequence: TGTGCCAGCTCAACGGAGCAAGAGACCCAGTACTTC. Translated: CASSTEQETQYF. The whole variable domain, filled in from reference TRBV18 and TRBJ2-5, reads NAGVMQNPRHLVRRRGQEARLRCSPMKGHSHVYWYRQLPEEGLKFMVYLQKENIIDESGMPKERFSAEFPKEGPSILRIQQVVRGDSAAYFCASSTEQETQYFGPGTRLLVL.